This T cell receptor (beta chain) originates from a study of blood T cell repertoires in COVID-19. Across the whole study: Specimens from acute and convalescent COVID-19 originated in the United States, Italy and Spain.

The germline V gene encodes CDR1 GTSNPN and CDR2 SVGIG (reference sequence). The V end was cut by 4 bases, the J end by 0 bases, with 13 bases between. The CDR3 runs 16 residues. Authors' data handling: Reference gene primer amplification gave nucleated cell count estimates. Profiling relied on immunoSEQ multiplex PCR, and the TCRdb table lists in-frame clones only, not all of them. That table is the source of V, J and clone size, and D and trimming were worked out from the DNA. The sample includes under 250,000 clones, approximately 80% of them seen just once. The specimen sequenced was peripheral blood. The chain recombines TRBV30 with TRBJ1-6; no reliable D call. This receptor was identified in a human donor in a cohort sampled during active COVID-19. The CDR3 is CAWTLAGGSYNSPLHF. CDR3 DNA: TGTGCCTGGACCTTGGCGGGAGGCTCCTATAATTCACCCCTCCACTTT.